This entry lists 9 T cell receptor beta chains sequenced from one sample in a study of post-analysis software for immune sequencing data. Regarding the study as a whole: Among 5 or 6 TRBV segments more frequent in patients than controls were TRBV5-6, TRBV5-1 and TRBV20-1.

The TCR beta cDNA libraries contained unique molecular identifiers. From the PCR reads, TCRdb called clonotypes with MiXCR, one entry per CDR3 protein. The sample shows 450,000 to 650,000 distinct CDR3 sequences, roughly 40% of them seen only once. No antigen has been identified for these receptors. The sequencing sample was made of blood. The receptor set was obtained from a girl under 18 with multiple sclerosis.

This clonotype was seen only a few times. The rearrangement joins TRBV12-3 or TRBV12-4 to TRBJ1-2; 7 bases line up with TRBD1. V lost 6 bases to trimming and J lost 4 bases; unmatched junction nucleotides: 14. CDR3 length: 16 amino acids. CDR3: CASRLAGDRPGYGYTF. CDR3 nucleotides: TGTGCCAGCAGGTTGGCCGGGGACAGACCAGGCTATGGCTACACCTTC.

This clonotype has a handful of counts. The rearrangement joins TRBV20-1 to TRBJ2-1; 15 bases fit TRBD2. The V and J ends lost 3 bases and 5 bases, in that order; junction bases with no gene match: 2. The CDR3 is made up of 15 amino acids. Germline V gene sequence: CDR1 DFQATT, CDR2 SNEGSKA (reference sequence). DNA for the CDR3: TGCAGTGCTAGTTGGACTAGCGGGAGGGACAATGAGCAGTTCTTC. Residues: CSASWTSGRDNEQFF.

The gene calls are TRBV5-1 and TRBJ2-3, with 10 bases fitting TRBD2. Germline CDR1 and CDR2: SGHRS and YFSETQ. V gave up 2 bases and J gave up 0 bases; unmatched junction bases: 6. The CDR3 spans 17 residues. The CDR3 sequence is CASSFGSGGQSTDTQYF. The CDR3 DNA reads TGCGCCAGCAGCTTCGGTAGCGGGGGGCAAAGCACAGATACGCAGTATTTT. Using reference TRBV5-1 and TRBJ2-3 for the parts outside the CDR3, the full variable domain is KAGVTQTPRYLIKTRGQQVTLSCSPISGHRSVSWYQQTPGQGLQFLFEYFSETQRNKGNFPGRFSGRQFSNSRSEMNVSTLELGDSALYLCASSFGSGGQSTDTQYFGPGTRLTVL.

This clonotype was observed a few times. The chain joins TRBV7-8 to TRBJ2-4, with 8 bases matching TRBD1. J was trimmed by 1 base and V by 1 base; bases with no gene match: 3. Germline values: CDR1 SGHVS, CDR2 FQNEAQ. The CDR3 totals 16 residues. CDR3 coding DNA: TGTGCCAGCAGCTTAGTACAGGGGGTCGCCAAAAACATTCAGTACTTC. Protein: CASSLVQGVAKNIQYF.

This clonotype occurred a few times. The gene calls are TRBV6-1 and TRBJ2-5, with 8 positions matching TRBD2. The CDR3 has 17 amino acids. Germline V CDR1 and CDR2: MNHNS, SASEGT. The ends lost 6 bases at V and 4 bases at J; junction bases unmatched: 16. The CDR3 is CASSSLLAAVRGETQYF. The CDR3, as DNA: TGTGCCAGCAGCTCCCTACTAGCGGCAGTCAGAGGAGAGACCCAGTACTTC.

The V and J genes are TRBV10-3 and TRBJ2-5, with D maybe TRBD1 (6 bases). The ends were cut back, 4 bases at V and 1 base at J, with 19 bases in the middle. CDR3 length: 17 amino acids. CDR1 and CDR2 from the germline V gene are ENHRY and SYGVKD. As DNA, the CDR3 is TGTGCCATCAGTGGCCTAGAAAAGGTCAGGGGCCAAGAGACCCAGTACTTC. Protein sequence: CAISGLEKVRGQETQYF.

This clonotype showed up just a few times. The rearrangement joins TRBV7-9 to TRBJ2-1; no firm D call. The CDR3 length is 12 residues. The V gene's germline CDR1 is SEHNR and CDR2 FQNEAQ (reference sequence). V was trimmed by 1 base and J by 5 bases, leaving 3 bases between them. The CDR3 region is CASSLDNNEQFF. The CDR3 DNA sequence: TGTGCCAGCAGCTTAGACAACAATGAGCAGTTCTTC. Full variable domain (remainder filled in from reference TRBV7-9 and TRBJ2-1): DTGVSQNPRHKITKRGQNVTFRCDPISEHNRLYWYRQTLGQGPEFLTYFQNEAQLEKSRLLSDRFSAERPKGSFSTLEIQRTEQGDSAMYLCASSLDNNEQFFGPGTRLTVL.

The rearrangement links TRBV18 to TRBJ1-1, with a weak D call TRBD1 (6 bases). The CDR3 runs to 13 residues. V dropped 4 bases and J dropped 4 bases, with 10 bases sitting between them. CDR1 and CDR2 from the germline V gene are KGHSH and LQKENI. DNA of the CDR3: TGTGCCAGCTCACAGGGGGGGACCACTGAAGCTTTCTTT. Protein sequence: CASSQGGTTEAFF. The whole variable domain, filled in from reference TRBV18 and TRBJ1-1, reads NAGVMQNPRHLVRRRGQEARLRCSPMKGHSHVYWYRQLPEEGLKFMVYLQKENIIDESGMPKERFSAEFPKEGPSILRIQQVVRGDSAAYFCASSQGGTTEAFFGQGTRLTVV.

This clonotype has just a few counts. The CDR3 region is CASSLLMNTEAFF. DNA of the CDR3: TGCGCCAGCAGCCTCCTCATGAACACTGAAGCTTTCTTT. J is TRBJ1-1 and V is TRBV4-1; no reliable D call. CDR1 is MGHRA and CDR2 is YSYEKL in the germline V gene. Trimming removed 4 bases from V and 0 bases from J, with 6 bases in between. The CDR3 is made up of 13 amino acids.